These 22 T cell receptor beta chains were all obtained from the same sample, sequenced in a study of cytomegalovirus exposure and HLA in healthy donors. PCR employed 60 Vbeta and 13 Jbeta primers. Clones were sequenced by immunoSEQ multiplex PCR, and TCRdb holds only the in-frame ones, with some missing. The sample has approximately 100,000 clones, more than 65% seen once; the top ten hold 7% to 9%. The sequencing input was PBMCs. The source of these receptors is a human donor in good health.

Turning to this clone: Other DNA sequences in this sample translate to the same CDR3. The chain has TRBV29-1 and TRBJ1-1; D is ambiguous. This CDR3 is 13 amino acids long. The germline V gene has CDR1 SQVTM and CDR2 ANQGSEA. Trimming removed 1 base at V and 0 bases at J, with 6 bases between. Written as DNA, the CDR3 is TGCAGCGTTGAAGGGCGGATGAACACTGAAGCTTTCTTT. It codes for CSVEGRMNTEAFF.

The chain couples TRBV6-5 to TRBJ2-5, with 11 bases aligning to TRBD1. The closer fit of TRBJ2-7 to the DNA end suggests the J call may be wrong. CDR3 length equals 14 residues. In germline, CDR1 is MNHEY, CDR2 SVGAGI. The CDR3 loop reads CASKTGQGAYEQYF. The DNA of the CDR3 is TGTGCCAGCAAGACGGGACAGGGGGCCTACGAGCAGTACTTC.

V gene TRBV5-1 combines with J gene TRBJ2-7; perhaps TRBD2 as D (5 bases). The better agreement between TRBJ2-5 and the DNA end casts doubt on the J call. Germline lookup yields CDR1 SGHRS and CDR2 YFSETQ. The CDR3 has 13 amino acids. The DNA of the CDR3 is TGCGCCAGCAGCTTAACGGGAAGAGAGACCCAGTACTTC. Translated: CASSLTGRETQYF.

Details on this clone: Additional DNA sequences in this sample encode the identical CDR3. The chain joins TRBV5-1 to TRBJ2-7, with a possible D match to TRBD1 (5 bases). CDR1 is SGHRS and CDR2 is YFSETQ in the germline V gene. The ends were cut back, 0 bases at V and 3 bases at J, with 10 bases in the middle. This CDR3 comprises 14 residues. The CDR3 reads CASSLVSGNYEQYF. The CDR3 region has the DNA TGCGCCAGCAGCTTGGTCTCAGGGAACTACGAGCAGTACTTC.

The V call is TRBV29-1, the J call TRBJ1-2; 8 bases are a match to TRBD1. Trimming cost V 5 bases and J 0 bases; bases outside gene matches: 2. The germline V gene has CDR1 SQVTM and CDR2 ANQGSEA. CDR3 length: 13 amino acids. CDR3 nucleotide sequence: TGCAGCGTTTCGACAGGGGCTAACTATGGCTACACCTTC. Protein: CSVSTGANYGYTF.

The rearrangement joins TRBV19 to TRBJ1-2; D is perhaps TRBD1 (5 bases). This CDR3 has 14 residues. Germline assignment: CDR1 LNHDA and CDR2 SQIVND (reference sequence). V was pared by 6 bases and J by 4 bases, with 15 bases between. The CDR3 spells CASRPGISRYGYTF. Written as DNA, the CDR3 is TGTGCCAGTAGGCCAGGGATTTCCCGCTATGGCTACACCTTC.

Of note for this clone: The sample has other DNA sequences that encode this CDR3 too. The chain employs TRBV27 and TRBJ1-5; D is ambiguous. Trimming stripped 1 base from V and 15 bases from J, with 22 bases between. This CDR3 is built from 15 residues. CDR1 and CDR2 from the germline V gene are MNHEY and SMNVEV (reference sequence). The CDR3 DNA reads TGTGCCAGCAGTTTATTTTCAATTGAGGGTGAGGGATTGCATTTT. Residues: CASSLFSIEGEGLHF.

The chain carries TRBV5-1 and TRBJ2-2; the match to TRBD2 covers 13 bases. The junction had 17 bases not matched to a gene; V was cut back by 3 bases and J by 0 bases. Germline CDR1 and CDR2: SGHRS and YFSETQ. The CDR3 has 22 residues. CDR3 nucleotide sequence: TGCGCCAGCAGCTCGGGGTTTGGGACTAGCGGGACAGACTCAACGAACACCGGGGAGCTGTTTTTT. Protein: CASSSGFGTSGTDSTNTGELFF.

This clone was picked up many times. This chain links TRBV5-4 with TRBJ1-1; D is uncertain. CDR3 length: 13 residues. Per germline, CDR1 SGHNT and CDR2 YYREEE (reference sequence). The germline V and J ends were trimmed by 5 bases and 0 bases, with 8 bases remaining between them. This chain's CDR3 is CASSTELNTEAFF. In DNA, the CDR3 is TGTGCCAGCAGTACAGAATTGAACACTGAAGCTTTCTTT. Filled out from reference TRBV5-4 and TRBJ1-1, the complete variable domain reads ETGVTQSPTHLIKTRGQQVTLRCSSQSGHNTVSWYQQALGQGPQFIFQYYREEENGRGNFPPRFSGLQFPNYSSELNVNALELDDSALYLCASSTELNTEAFFGQGTRLTVV.

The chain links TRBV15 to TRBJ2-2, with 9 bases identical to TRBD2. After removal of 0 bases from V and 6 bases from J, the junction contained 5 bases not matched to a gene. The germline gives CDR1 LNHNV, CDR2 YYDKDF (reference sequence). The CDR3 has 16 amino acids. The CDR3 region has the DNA TGTGCCACCAGCAGAGATCTCGGCGGGAGGGCCGGGGAGCTGTTTTTT. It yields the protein CATSRDLGGRAGELFF.

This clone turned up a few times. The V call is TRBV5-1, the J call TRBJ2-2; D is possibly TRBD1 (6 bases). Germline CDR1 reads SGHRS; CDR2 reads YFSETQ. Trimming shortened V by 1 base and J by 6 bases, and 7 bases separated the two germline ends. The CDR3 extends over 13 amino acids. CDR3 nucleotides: TGCGCCAGCAGCTTGACAGGGTCCGGGGAGCTGTTTTTT. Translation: CASSLTGSGELFF.

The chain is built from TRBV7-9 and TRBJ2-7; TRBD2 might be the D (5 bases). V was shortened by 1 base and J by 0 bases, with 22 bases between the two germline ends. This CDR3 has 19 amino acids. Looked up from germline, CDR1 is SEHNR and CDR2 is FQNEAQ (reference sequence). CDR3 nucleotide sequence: TGTGCCAGCAGCTTAGAAGCCATCTACGGACTTTATCACTCCTACGAGCAGTACTTC. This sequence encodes CASSLEAIYGLYHSYEQYF.

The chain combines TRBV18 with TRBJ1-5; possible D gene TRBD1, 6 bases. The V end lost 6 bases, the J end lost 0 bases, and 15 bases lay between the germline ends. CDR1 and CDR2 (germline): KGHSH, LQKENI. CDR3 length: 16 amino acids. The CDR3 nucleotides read TGTGCCAGCTCCCCTCTACAGGGTAATAGCAATCAGCCCCAGCATTTT. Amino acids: CASSPLQGNSNQPQHF.

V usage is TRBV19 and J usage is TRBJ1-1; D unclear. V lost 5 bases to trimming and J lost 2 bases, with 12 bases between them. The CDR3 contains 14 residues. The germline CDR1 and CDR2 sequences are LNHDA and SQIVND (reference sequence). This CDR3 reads CASSPQSFNTEAFF. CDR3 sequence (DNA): TGTGCCAGTAGTCCACAGTCGTTTAACACTGAAGCTTTCTTT.

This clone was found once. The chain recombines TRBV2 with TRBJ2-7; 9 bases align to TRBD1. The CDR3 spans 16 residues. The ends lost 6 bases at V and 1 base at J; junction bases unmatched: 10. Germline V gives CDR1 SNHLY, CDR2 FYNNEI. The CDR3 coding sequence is TGTGCCAGCAGCGAGATCCGGGACAGGGCTTCCTACGAGCAGTACTTC. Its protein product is CASSEIRDRASYEQYF.

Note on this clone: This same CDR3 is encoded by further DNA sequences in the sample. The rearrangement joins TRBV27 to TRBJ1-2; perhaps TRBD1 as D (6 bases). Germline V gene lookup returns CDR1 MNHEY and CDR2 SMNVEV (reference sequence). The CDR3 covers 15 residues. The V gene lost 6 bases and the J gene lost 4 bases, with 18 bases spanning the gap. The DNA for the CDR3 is TGTGCCAGCAGCCCCCGGGGAGGGGGGACCTATGGCTACACCTTC. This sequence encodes CASSPRGGGTYGYTF.

CDR3 sequence: CASSPPGTSGKEQYF. CDR3 sequence (DNA): TGTGCCAGCTCACCCCCCGGGACTAGCGGGAAGGAGCAGTACTTC. The chain combines TRBV18 with TRBJ2-7, with 13 bases that match TRBD2. The V gene end was trimmed by 3 bases and the J gene end by 7 bases; junction bases not matched to a gene: 6. Per germline, CDR1 KGHSH and CDR2 LQKENI. The CDR3 extends over 15 amino acids.

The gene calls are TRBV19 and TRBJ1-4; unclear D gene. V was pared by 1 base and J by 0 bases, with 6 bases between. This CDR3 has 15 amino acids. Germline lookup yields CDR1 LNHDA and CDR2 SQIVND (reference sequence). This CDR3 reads CASSIGSATNEKLFF. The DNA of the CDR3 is TGTGCCAGTAGTATAGGTTCAGCAACTAATGAAAAACTGTTTTTT. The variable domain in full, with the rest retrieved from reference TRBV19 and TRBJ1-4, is DGGITQSPKYLFRKEGQNVTLSCEQNLNHDAMYWYRQDPGQGLRLIYYSQIVNDFQKGDIAEGYSVSREKKESFPLTVTSAQKNPTAFYLCASSIGSATNEKLFFGSGTQLSVL.

The CDR3 loop is CASIPDRVLGYTF. CDR3 in DNA: TGTGCCAGCATCCCCGACAGGGTGCTCGGCTACACCTTC. The chain links TRBV2 to TRBJ1-2, with 7 bases lining up with TRBD1. The V gene's germline CDR1 is SNHLY and CDR2 FYNNEI. V shed 7 bases and J 8 bases; nucleotides not matched to a gene: 10. This CDR3 region has 13 residues.

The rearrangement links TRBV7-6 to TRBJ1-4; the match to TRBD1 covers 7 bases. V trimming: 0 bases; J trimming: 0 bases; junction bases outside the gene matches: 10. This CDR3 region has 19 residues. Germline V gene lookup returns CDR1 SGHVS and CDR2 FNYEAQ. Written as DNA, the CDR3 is TGTGCCAGCAGCTTAGCGCATATGGGACAGAGGTCAACTAATGAAAAACTGTTTTTT. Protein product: CASSLAHMGQRSTNEKLFF.

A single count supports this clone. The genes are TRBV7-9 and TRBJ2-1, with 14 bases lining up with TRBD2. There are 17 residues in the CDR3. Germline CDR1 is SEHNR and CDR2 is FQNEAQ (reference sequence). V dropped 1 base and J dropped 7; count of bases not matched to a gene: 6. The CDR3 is CASSLVLGLAGVNEQFF. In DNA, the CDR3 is TGTGCCAGCAGCTTAGTCCTGGGACTAGCGGGAGTGAATGAGCAGTTCTTC. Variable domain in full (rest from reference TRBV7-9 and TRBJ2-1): DTGVSQNPRHKITKRGQNVTFRCDPISEHNRLYWYRQTLGQGPEFLTYFQNEAQLEKSRLLSDRFSAERPKGSFSTLEIQRTEQGDSAMYLCASSLVLGLAGVNEQFFGPGTRLTVL.

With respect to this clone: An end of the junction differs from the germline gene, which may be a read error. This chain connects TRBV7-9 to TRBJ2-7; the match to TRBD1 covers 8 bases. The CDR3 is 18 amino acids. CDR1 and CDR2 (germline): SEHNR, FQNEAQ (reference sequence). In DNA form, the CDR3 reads TGTTCCAGCAGCTTTTTAGGCCCCGCGAGGACAGGGAACTACGAGCAGTACTTC. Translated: CSSSFLGPARTGNYEQYF. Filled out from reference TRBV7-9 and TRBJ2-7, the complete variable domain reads DTGVSQNPRHKITKRGQNVTFRCDPISEHNRLYWYRQTLGQGPEFLTYFQNEAQLEKSRLLSDRFSAERPKGSFSTLEIQRTEQGDSAMYLCSSSFLGPARTGNYEQYFGPGTRLTVT.